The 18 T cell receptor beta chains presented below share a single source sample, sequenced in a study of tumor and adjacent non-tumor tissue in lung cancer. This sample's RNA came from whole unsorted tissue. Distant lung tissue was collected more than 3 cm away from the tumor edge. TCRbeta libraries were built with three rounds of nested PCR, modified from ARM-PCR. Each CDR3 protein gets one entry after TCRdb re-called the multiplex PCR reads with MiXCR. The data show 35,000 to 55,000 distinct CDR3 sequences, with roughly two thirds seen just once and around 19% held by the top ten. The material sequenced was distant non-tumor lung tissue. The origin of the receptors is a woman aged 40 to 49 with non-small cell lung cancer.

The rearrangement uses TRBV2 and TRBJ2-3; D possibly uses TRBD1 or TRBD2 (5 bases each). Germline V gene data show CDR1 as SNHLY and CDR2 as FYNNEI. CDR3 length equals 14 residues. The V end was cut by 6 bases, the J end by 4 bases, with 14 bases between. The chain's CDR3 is CASRFGTTADTQYF. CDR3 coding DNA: TGTGCCAGCAGGTTCGGGACGACGGCAGATACGCAGTATTTT. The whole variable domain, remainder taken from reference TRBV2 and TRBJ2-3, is EPEVTQTPSHQVTQMGQEVILRCVPISNHLYFYWYRQILGQKVEFLVSFYNNEISEKSEIFDDQFSVERPDGSNFTLKIRSTKLEDSAMYFCASRFGTTADTQYFGPGTRLTVL.

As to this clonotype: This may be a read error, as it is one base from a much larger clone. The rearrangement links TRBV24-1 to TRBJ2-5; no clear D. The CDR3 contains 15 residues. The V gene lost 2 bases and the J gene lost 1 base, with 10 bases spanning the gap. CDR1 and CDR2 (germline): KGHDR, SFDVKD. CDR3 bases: TGTGCCACCAGTGATTGGATCAAGTCCCAAGAGACCCAGTACTTC. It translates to CATSDWIKSQETQYF.

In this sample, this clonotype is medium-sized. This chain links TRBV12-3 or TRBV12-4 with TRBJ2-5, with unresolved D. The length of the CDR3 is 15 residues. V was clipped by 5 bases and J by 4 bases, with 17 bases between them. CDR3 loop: CASSDQTAATETQYF. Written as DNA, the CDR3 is TGTGCCAGCAGTGACCAGACGGCCGCTACAGAGACCCAGTACTTC.

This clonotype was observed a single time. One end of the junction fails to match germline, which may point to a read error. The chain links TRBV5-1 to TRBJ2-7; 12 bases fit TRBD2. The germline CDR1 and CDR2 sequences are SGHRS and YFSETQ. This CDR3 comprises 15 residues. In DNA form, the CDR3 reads TGCGCCAGCCGGCTGACTAGCGGGAGTGGAAACGAGCAGCACTTC. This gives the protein CASRLTSGSGNEQHF.

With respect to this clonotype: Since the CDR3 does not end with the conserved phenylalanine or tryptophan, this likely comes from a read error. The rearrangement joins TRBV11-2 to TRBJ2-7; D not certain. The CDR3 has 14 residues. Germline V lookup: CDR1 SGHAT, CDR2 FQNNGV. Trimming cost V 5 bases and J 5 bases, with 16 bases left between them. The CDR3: CASSDPETSNEQYL. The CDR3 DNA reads TGTGCCAGCAGCGATCCCGAGACATCCAACGAGCAGTACCTC.

CDR3 region: CSVAGPGGPFSNEQFF. DNA of the CDR3: TGCAGCGTTGCTGGACCGGGAGGGCCGTTCAGCAATGAGCAGTTCTTC. This chain connects TRBV29-1 to TRBJ2-1; 8 bases are shared with TRBD2. The CDR3 consists of 16 residues. Germline V gives CDR1 SQVTM, CDR2 ANQGSEA. V gave up 4 bases and J gave up 6 bases; unmatched junction bases: 14.

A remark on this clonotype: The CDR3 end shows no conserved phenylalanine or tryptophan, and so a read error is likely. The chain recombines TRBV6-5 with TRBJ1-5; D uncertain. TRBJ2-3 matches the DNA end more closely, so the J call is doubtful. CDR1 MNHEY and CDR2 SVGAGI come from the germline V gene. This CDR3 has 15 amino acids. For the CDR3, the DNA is TGTGCCAGCAGCGAAACGGGTTTCAACAATCAGCCCCAGTATTCT. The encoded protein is CASSETGFNNQPQYS.

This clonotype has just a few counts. The CDR3 nucleotides are TGCGCCAGCAGCATGGAAGGACAGGGCGGTGTAGACACTGAAGCTTTCTTT. It codes for CASSMEGQGGVDTEAFF. V and J are TRBV5-1 and TRBJ1-1, with 8 positions matching TRBD1. The CDR3 is 17 residues long. V trimming: 4 bases; J trimming: 3 bases; junction bases outside the gene matches: 14. The germline gives CDR1 SGHRS, CDR2 YFSETQ.

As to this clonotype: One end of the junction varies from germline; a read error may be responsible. CDR3 in DNA: TGTGTCAGCAGCCCCCGGGGGACCACAAATACGCAGTATTTT. It encodes CVSSPRGTTNTQYF. V and J are TRBV11-2 and TRBJ2-3, with D perhaps TRBD2 (6 bases). Germline V gene lookup returns CDR1 SGHAT and CDR2 FQNNGV. The CDR3 length is 14 residues. The whole variable domain, remainder taken from reference TRBV11-2 and TRBJ2-3, is EAGVAQSPRYKIIEKRQSVAFWCNPISGHATLYWYQQILGQGPKLLIQFQNNGVVDDSQLPKDRFSAERLKGVDSTLKIQPAKLEDSAVYLCVSSPRGTTNTQYFGPGTRLTVL.

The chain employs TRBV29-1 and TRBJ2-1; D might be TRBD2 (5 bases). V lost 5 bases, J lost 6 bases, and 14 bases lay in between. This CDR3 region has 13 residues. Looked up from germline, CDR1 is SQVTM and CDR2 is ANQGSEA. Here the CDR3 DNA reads TGCAGCGTTCGACCGGGGTTTGGCAATGAGCAGTTCTTC. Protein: CSVRPGFGNEQFF.

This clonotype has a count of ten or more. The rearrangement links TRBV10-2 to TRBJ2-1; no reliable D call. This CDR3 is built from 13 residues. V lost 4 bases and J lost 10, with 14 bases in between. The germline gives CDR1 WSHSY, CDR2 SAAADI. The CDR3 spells CASSVTENGEQFF. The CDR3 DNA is TGCGCCAGCAGTGTGACTGAAAATGGGGAGCAGTTCTTC.

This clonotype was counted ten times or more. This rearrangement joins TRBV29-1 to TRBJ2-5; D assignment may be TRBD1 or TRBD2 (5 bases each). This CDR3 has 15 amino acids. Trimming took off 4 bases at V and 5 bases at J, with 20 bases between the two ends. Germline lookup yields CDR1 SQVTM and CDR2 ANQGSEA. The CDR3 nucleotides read TGCAGCGTTGGAGGGGTTCGAGGTTTTGACGAGACCCAGTACTTC. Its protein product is CSVGGVRGFDETQYF.

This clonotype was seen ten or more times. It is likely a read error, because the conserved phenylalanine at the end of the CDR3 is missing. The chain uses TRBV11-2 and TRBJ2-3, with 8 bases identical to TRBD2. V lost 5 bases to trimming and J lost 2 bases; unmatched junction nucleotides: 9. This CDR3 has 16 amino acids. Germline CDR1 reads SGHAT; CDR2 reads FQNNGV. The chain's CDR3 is CASSPQSGSDTDTQYL. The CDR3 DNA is TGTGCCAGCAGCCCCCAGAGCGGGAGTGACACAGATACGCAGTATCTT.

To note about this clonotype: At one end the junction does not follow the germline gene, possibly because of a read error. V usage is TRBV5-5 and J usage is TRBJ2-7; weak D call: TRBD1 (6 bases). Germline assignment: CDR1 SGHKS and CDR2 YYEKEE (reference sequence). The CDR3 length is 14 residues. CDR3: CASKPGTYSHEQYF. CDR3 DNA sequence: TGTGCCAGCAAGCCCGGGACATACTCCCACGAGCAATACTTC. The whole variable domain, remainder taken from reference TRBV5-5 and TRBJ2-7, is DAGVTQSPTHLIKTRGQQVTLRCSPISGHKSVSWYQQVLGQGPQFIFQYYEKEERGRGNFPDRFSARQFPNYSSELNVNALLLGDSALYLCASKPGTYSHEQYFGPGTRLTVT.

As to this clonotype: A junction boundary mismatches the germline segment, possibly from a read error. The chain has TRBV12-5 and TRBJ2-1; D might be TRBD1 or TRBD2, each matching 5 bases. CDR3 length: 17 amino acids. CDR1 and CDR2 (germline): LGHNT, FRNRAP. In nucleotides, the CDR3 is TGTGCTAGTGGTTTGGCGCTGACGACCGGGACCTACAAAGAGCAGTTCTTC. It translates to CASGLALTTGTYKEQFF. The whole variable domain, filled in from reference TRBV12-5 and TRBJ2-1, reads DARVTQTPRHKVTEMGQEVTMRCQPILGHNTVFWYRQTMMQGLELLAYFRNRAPLDDSGMPKDRFSAEMPDATLATLKIQPSEPRDSAVYFCASGLALTTGTYKEQFFGPGTRLTVL.

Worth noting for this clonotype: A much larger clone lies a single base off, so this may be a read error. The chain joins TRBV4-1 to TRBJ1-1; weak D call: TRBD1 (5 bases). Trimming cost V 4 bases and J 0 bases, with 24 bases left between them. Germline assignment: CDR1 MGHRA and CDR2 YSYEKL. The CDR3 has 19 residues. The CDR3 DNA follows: TGCGCCAGCAGCCGAAGACCCTCGGGGACCGAGTCTATGAACACTGAAGCTTTCTTT. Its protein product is CASSRRPSGTESMNTEAFF.

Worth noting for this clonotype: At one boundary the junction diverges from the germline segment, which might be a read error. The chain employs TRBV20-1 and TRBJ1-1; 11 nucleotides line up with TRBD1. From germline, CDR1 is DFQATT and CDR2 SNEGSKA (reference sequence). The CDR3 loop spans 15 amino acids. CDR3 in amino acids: CSARPEGTGGTEVFF. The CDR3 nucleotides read TGCAGTGCTAGACCAGAGGGGACAGGGGGGACTGAAGTTTTCTTT.

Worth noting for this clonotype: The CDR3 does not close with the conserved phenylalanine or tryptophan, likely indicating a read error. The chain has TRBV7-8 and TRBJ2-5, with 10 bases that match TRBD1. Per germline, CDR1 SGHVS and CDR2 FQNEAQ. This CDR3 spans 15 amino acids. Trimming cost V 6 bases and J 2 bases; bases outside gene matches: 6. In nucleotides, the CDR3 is TGTGCCAGCAGTGAGACAGGGGGCAATCAAGAGACCCAGTACCTC. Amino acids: CASSETGGNQETQYL.